Listed below are T cell receptor beta chains from one sample, sequenced in a study of Graves' ophthalmopathy and Graves' hyperthyroidism. Via MiXCR, TCRdb re-called the multiplex PCR reads, giving one row per CDR3 protein. Of about 620,000 distinct CDR3 sequences listed, around a fifth are singletons. The source material was peripheral blood. The receptors originated from a woman younger than 35 with stable Graves' hyperthyroidism. Some clones in this sample may be carry-over from other donors' samples. Both conserved end residues are part of each CDR3. D genes are given only for firm matches. Clone size is given for some rows only: seen once, a few or many times, or a class if the clone is expanded.

CDR3: CASSLFTAGGPFAEQYF
D: TRBD2
J: TRBJ2-7
length: 17
size: many
V: TRBV28

CDR3: CASSFRLLRSYEQYF
D: NA
J: TRBJ2-7
length: 15
size: many
V: TRBV28

CDR3: CSATTRTGSYGYTF
D: TRBD1
J: TRBJ1-2
length: 14
size: few
V: TRBV20-1

CDR3: CSARVGDTEAFF
D: NA
J: TRBJ1-1
length: 12
size: many
V: TRBV20-1

CDR3: CASSFGTGMNQPQHF
D: TRBD1
J: TRBJ1-5
length: 15
size: many
V: TRBV11-2

CDR3: CASSFLTNTEAFF
D: NA
J: TRBJ1-1
length: 13
size: many
V: TRBV11-2

CDR3: CASSEYGLVKGNQPQHF
D: NA
J: TRBJ1-5
length: 17
size: many
V: TRBV6-1

CDR3: CASSLAAGHSYEQYF
D: NA
J: TRBJ2-7
length: 15
size: NA
V: TRBV7-8

CDR3: CASRRDSDNSPLHF
D: TRBD1
J: TRBJ1-6
length: 14
size: many
V: TRBV10-2

CDR3: CAYDRVANSPLHF
D: TRBD1
J: TRBJ1-6
length: 13
size: many
V: TRBV30

CDR3: CASSLEGLARGTQYF
D: TRBD2
J: TRBJ2-5
length: 15
size: few
V: TRBV5-1

CDR3: CASSWGGALETQYF
D: NA
J: TRBJ2-5
length: 14
size: many
V: TRBV7-6

CDR3: CASSSLSGQGVNTEAFF
D: TRBD1
J: TRBJ1-1
length: 17
size: many
V: TRBV6-5

CDR3: CASSPQSRDRGGYTF
D: TRBD1
J: TRBJ1-2
length: 15
size: NA
V: TRBV5-1

CDR3: CASSPRDRVTYEQYF
D: TRBD1
J: TRBJ2-7
length: 15
size: many
V: TRBV5-1

CDR3: CASSSEVGGELFF
D: NA
J: TRBJ2-2
length: 13
size: many
V: TRBV7-2

CDR3: CASSRSGVGSYEQYF
D: TRBD2
J: TRBJ2-7
length: 15
size: NA
V: TRBV6-1

CDR3: CSVDRDREGNTEAFF
D: TRBD1
J: TRBJ1-1
length: 15
size: many
V: TRBV29-1

CDR3: CASSLVPGTDTYEQYF
D: NA
J: TRBJ2-7
length: 16
size: many
V: TRBV5-1

CDR3: CASSILGAYEQYF
D: NA
J: TRBJ2-7
length: 13
size: many
V: TRBV19

CDR3: CASNSDLPHSYEQYF
D: NA
J: TRBJ2-7
length: 15
size: NA
V: TRBV6-8

CDR3: CSARVPTIYEQYF
D: NA
J: TRBJ2-7
length: 13
size: many
V: TRBV20-1

CDR3: CASSAGSSANTGELFF
D: NA
J: TRBJ2-2
length: 16
size: NA
V: TRBV9

CDR3: CASSAYWLWGQETQYF
D: NA
J: TRBJ2-5
length: 16
size: many
V: TRBV7-9

CDR3: CASSVDNMNTEAFF
D: NA
J: TRBJ1-1
length: 14
size: NA
V: TRBV6-1

CDR3: CASSMGRKNTEAFF
D: NA
J: TRBJ1-1
length: 14
size: many
V: TRBV11-1

CDR3: CASSEALGMNSPLHF
D: NA
J: TRBJ1-6
length: 15
size: many
V: TRBV6-1

CDR3: CASSEYHGNQPQHF
D: NA
J: TRBJ1-5
length: 14
size: NA
V: TRBV6-4

CDR3: CASSALGGNTIYF
D: NA
J: TRBJ1-3
length: 13
size: NA
V: TRBV25-1

CDR3: CASSLVPGGKGEINSPLHF
D: NA
J: TRBJ1-6
length: 19
size: few
V: TRBV11-2

CDR3: CASSEEGNNSPLHF
D: NA
J: TRBJ1-6
length: 14
size: few
V: TRBV6-1

CDR3: CPGGRAYGYTF
D: NA
J: TRBJ1-2
length: 11
size: many
V: TRBV6-4